The 25 T cell receptor beta chains reported below all come from one sample, sequenced in a study of CD8+ T cells in alopecia areata listed by TCRdb under 2018. Library generation was performed with the immunoSEQ multiplex PCR assay. To provide template for TCR sequencing, every sample had RNA extracted and reverse transcribed into cDNA. In its TCRdb copy, this immuneACCESS table keeps in-frame sequences only and misses some clones. Where compared with another copy, unresolved V genes explain less than half of these, and the others have no known cause. Across this sample there are 140,000 to 150,000 clones, with roughly half seen only once. Of the sample, roughly 0.99% falls within the top ten clones. This sample's time point label indicates: baseline before oral tofacitinib. The sample here was CD4+ T cells sorted from blood, taken at week 0. The receptors were gathered from a human donor with alopecia areata.

This clone has more than one count but fewer than ten. The rearrangement joins TRBV7-9 to TRBJ2-2, with D perhaps matching TRBD1 or TRBD2 (6 bases each). This CDR3 region has 17 residues. Trimming shortened V by 5 bases and J by 3 bases, and 19 bases separated the two germline ends. From germline, CDR1 is SEHNR and CDR2 FQNEAQ (reference sequence). CDR3 amino acids: CASSQGAGGLYTGELFF. The CDR3 DNA follows: TGTGCCAGCAGCCAAGGCGCCGGGGGCCTATACACCGGGGAGCTGTTTTTT.

This clone was detected a few times. This chain links TRBV7-2 with TRBJ2-1; the match to TRBD2 covers 8 bases. Germline CDR1 is SGHTA and CDR2 is FQGNSA. The CDR3 loop spans 16 amino acids. The ends lost 3 bases at V and 1 base at J; junction bases unmatched: 5. The CDR3 sequence: CASSLYVAGSYNEQFF. CDR3 sequence (DNA): TGTGCCAGCAGCTTGTATGTAGCGGGATCCTACAATGAGCAGTTCTTC. Drawing the rest from reference TRBV7-2 and TRBJ2-1, the complete variable domain is GAGVSQSPSNKVTEKGKDVELRCDPISGHTALYWYRQSLGQGLEFLIYFQGNSAPDKSGLPSDRFSAERTGGSVSTLTIQRTQQEDSAVYLCASSLYVAGSYNEQFFGPGTRLTVL.

There are many counts of this clone. This chain links TRBV5-1 with TRBJ2-3; D unresolved. Germline V CDR1 and CDR2: SGHRS, YFSETQ. The CDR3 is 15 residues long. V lost 1 base to trimming and J lost 2 bases, with 11 bases between them. CDR3 in amino acids: CASSLIRRDTDTQYF. The CDR3 DNA follows: TGCGCCAGCAGCTTGATAAGGAGAGACACAGATACGCAGTATTTT. Full variable domain (rest looked up from reference TRBV5-1 and TRBJ2-3): KAGVTQTPRYLIKTRGQQVTLSCSPISGHRSVSWYQQTPGQGLQFLFEYFSETQRNKGNFPGRFSGRQFSNSRSEMNVSTLELGDSALYLCASSLIRRDTDTQYFGPGTRLTVL.

This clone was picked up a small number of times. The V gene is TRBV5-1, the J gene TRBJ2-5; possible D gene TRBD1, 6 bases. CDR1 is SGHRS and CDR2 is YFSETQ in the germline V gene. V gave up 4 bases and J gave up 2 bases, with 9 bases separating them. The CDR3 has 13 residues. The CDR3 bases are TGCGCCAGCAGCGGGGGCGGTCAAGAGACCCAGTACTTC. It encodes CASSGGGQETQYF.

This clone has just a few counts. The CDR3 is CASSMRGDTSGANVLTF. CDR3 nucleotide sequence: TGTGCCAGTAGTATGCGGGGTGATACCTCTGGGGCCAACGTCCTGACTTTC. The J gene is TRBJ2-6, the V gene TRBV19; TRBD2 might be the D (6 bases). V was shortened by 3 bases and J by 0 bases, with 12 bases between the two germline ends. Per the germline V gene, CDR1 is LNHDA and CDR2 is SQIVND (reference sequence). The CDR3 is 17 residues long.

This clone was found a few times. The rearrangement joins TRBV9 to TRBJ2-3, with TRBD2 identical over 7 bases. Germline CDR1 SGDLS, CDR2 YYNGEE. Trimming took 0 bases from V and 6 from J; bases not matched to a gene: 10. This CDR3 is 16 amino acids long. For the CDR3, the DNA is TGTGCCAGCAGCGTAGGGGTAGCGACGCGGGGGGATACGCAGTATTTT. The encoded protein is CASSVGVATRGDTQYF.

The V and J genes are TRBV9 and TRBJ2-1; D possibly corresponds to TRBD2 (6 bases). This CDR3 contains 16 residues. CDR1 is SGDLS and CDR2 is YYNGEE in the germline V gene. Trimming removed 3 bases from V and 4 bases from J, with 17 bases in between. CDR3 loop: CASSGTRRAPYNEQFF. For the CDR3, the DNA is TGTGCCAGCAGCGGTACCCGGAGGGCCCCATACAATGAGCAGTTCTTC.

The chain has TRBV29-1 and TRBJ2-7; maybe TRBD2 (6 bases). Germline CDR1 is SQVTM and CDR2 is ANQGSEA. Trimming took 4 bases from V and 1 from J, leaving 11 bases between them. CDR3 size: 13 residues. CDR3 bases: TGCAGCGTTGGCAGTAGCGGATCCTACGAGCAGTACTTC. This sequence encodes CSVGSSGSYEQYF.

In its sample, this clone was seen a few times. This chain joins TRBV7-2 and TRBJ1-3; TRBD1 is a possible D gene (6 bases). Germline lookup yields CDR1 SGHTA and CDR2 FQGNSA. The length of the CDR3 is 16 residues. V was clipped by 5 bases and J by 2 bases, with 16 bases between them. In nucleotides, the CDR3 is TGTGCCAGCAGCCCCAGAAGGGGGGGCACTGGAAACACCATATATTTT. Its translation is CASSPRRGGTGNTIYF. The whole variable domain, remainder taken from reference TRBV7-2 and TRBJ1-3, is GAGVSQSPSNKVTEKGKDVELRCDPISGHTALYWYRQSLGQGLEFLIYFQGNSAPDKSGLPSDRFSAERTGGSVSTLTIQRTQQEDSAVYLCASSPRRGGTGNTIYFGEGSWLTVV.

The chain carries TRBV5-1 and TRBJ1-1, with 7 bases aligning to TRBD1. The CDR3 has 15 residues. CDR1 is SGHRS, CDR2 YFSETQ, per germline. Losses at the gene ends were 4 bases for V and 1 base for J; bases not matched to a gene: 7. The CDR3 bases are TGCGCCAGCAGCCCTCAGGGGGACCGGAACACTGAAGCTTTCTTT. It is translated as CASSPQGDRNTEAFF.

The V call is TRBV7-2, the J call TRBJ2-6; D perhaps matches TRBD1 (5 bases). Trimming shortened V by 2 bases and J by 3 bases, and 8 bases separated the two germline ends. This CDR3 has 15 amino acids. The germline V gene encodes CDR1 SGHTA and CDR2 FQGNSA. The CDR3 sequence: CASSLNRLGANVLTF. In DNA, the CDR3 is TGTGCCAGCAGCTTAAACAGGCTTGGGGCCAACGTCCTGACTTTC.

The sample holds many counts of this clone. At one end the junction does not follow the germline gene, possibly because of a read error. This sequence joins TRBV7-2 and TRBJ1-4, with D unclear. CDR3 size: 12 residues. Germline V gives CDR1 SGHTA, CDR2 FQGNSA. As DNA, the CDR3 is TGTGCCAGCAGCGATAGTCCGGGAGCCCGGGTTTTT. Its protein product is CASSDSPGARVF. Supplemented by reference TRBV7-2 and TRBJ1-4, the full variable domain reads GAGVSQSPSNKVTEKGKDVELRCDPISGHTALYWYRQSLGQGLEFLIYFQGNSAPDKSGLPSDRFSAERTGGSVSTLTIQRTQQEDSAVYLCASSDSPGARVFGSGTQLSVL.

The rearrangement uses TRBV7-2 and TRBJ2-5, with 8 positions matching TRBD2. The CDR3 has 15 amino acids. The germline V gene encodes CDR1 SGHTA and CDR2 FQGNSA. V shed 6 bases and J 4 bases; nucleotides not matched to a gene: 10. In DNA form, the CDR3 reads TGTGCCAGCAGGTCCCTGACGGGAGGGCCAGAGACCCAGTACTTC. Residues: CASRSLTGGPETQYF. Supplemented by reference TRBV7-2 and TRBJ2-5, the full variable domain reads GAGVSQSPSNKVTEKGKDVELRCDPISGHTALYWYRQSLGQGLEFLIYFQGNSAPDKSGLPSDRFSAERTGGSVSTLTIQRTQQEDSAVYLCASRSLTGGPETQYFGPGTRLLVL.

The table lists this clone with a few counts. The chain has TRBV7-8 and TRBJ1-5; a weak D match, TRBD1 (5 bases). CDR3 length: 17 residues. Trimming pared 5 bases from V and 0 bases from J, leaving 17 bases between. Germline V gene lookup returns CDR1 SGHVS and CDR2 FQNEAQ. The CDR3 DNA is TGTGCCAGCAGCCCTGGTCTACAGGTTTATAGCAATCAGCCCCAGCATTTT. Protein: CASSPGLQVYSNQPQHF.

The V call is TRBV7-6, the J call TRBJ1-2; D ambiguous. Germline V gives CDR1 SGHVS, CDR2 FNYEAQ. The germline V and J ends were trimmed by 5 bases and 7 bases, with 20 bases remaining between them. CDR3 length: 15 amino acids. CDR3: CASSPRRLRSGGYTF. The DNA of the CDR3 is TGTGCCAGCAGCCCACGACGCTTGAGGTCGGGTGGCTACACCTTC.

Of note for this clone: Its ends do not fully match the called genes, so a read error is possible. The chain combines TRBV6-1 with TRBJ2-1; D is uncertain. Germline V gives CDR1 MNHNS, CDR2 SASEGT. The CDR3 is made up of 9 amino acids. CDR3 in amino acids: CASSEVVIF. Here the CDR3 DNA reads TGTGCCAGCAGTGAAGTCGTGATCTTC.

This clone appeared a few times. V usage is TRBV29-1 and J usage is TRBJ2-3; D is unresolved. Germline V gene sequence: CDR1 SQVTM, CDR2 ANQGSEA. The CDR3 length is 14 residues. Trimming stripped 5 bases from V and 0 bases from J, with 12 bases between. The DNA for the CDR3 is TGCAGCGTTACCCTGGCTACTAGCACAGATACGCAGTATTTT. Protein: CSVTLATSTDTQYF.

The chain links TRBV7-2 to TRBJ2-3; D remains unclear. The V end lost 2 bases, the J end lost 7 bases, and 4 bases lay between the germline ends. The CDR3 extends over 11 amino acids. Germline CDR1 and CDR2: SGHTA and FQGNSA. This CDR3 is CASSLLYTQYF. The DNA of the CDR3 is TGTGCCAGCAGCTTATTGTATACGCAGTATTTT.

The table lists this clone with a few counts. This chain uses TRBV23-1 with TRBJ1-3; possible D gene TRBD1, 5 bases. TRBV23-1 is an ORF, with its function uncertain. This CDR3 comprises 15 residues. V was cut by 2 bases and J by 3 bases, with 11 bases left in between. DNA for the CDR3: TGCGCCAGCAGTCAACTTGGACAACTTGGAAACACCATATATTTT. Its translation is CASSQLGQLGNTIYF.

The chain links TRBV2 to TRBJ2-2, with 8 bases lining up with TRBD1. The germline V gene encodes CDR1 SNHLY and CDR2 FYNNEI. The CDR3 length is 13 residues. Trimming cost V 6 bases and J 5 bases; bases outside gene matches: 2. The CDR3 here is CASSYRGTGELFF. The DNA of the CDR3 is TGTGCCAGCAGCTACAGGGGGACCGGGGAGCTGTTTTTT.

The genes are TRBV10-2 and TRBJ1-2, with D possibly TRBD1 on 6 matching bases. Germline CDR1 WSHSY, CDR2 SAAADI. Trimming cost V 7 bases and J 5 bases, with 11 bases left between them. This CDR3 contains 12 residues. The CDR3 here is CASTKDRYGYTF. CDR3 in DNA: TGCGCCAGCACCAAGGACAGATATGGCTACACCTTC.

In this sample, this clone turned up a few times. The rearrangement joins TRBV6-6 to TRBJ2-7, with 13 bases fitting TRBD2. The CDR3 runs to 15 residues. Trimming cost V 0 bases and J 5 bases; bases outside gene matches: 1. The germline V gene has CDR1 MNHNY and CDR2 SVGAGI (reference sequence). This CDR3 is CASSYSLAGGNEQYF. The CDR3 DNA reads as TGTGCCAGCAGTTACTCACTAGCGGGAGGGAACGAGCAGTACTTC.

This clone was observed a few times. Here the CDR3 reads CASSQNQGVGYF. DNA of the CDR3: TGTGCCAGCAGTCAAAACCAGGGCGTGGGGTACTTC. The chain couples TRBV28 to TRBJ2-7; TRBD1 is a possible D gene (5 bases). The V end lost 5 bases, the J end lost 12 bases, and 17 bases lay between the germline ends. In germline, CDR1 is MDHEN, CDR2 SYDVKM. The CDR3 is made up of 12 amino acids.

This chain connects TRBV5-1 to TRBJ2-7, with 11 bases fitting TRBD2. The CDR3 runs 14 residues. J was trimmed by 3 bases and V by 3 bases; bases with no gene match: 2. Germline CDR1 is SGHRS and CDR2 is YFSETQ. CDR3 loop: CASSYGTSGYEQYF. The CDR3 coding sequence is TGCGCCAGCAGCTATGGGACTAGCGGCTACGAGCAGTACTTC.

The chain recombines TRBV25-1 with TRBJ2-2; tentatively, D is TRBD1 or TRBD2 (5 bases each). This CDR3 has 14 amino acids. Per germline, CDR1 MGHDK and CDR2 SYGVNS. V lost 5 bases to trimming and J lost 3 bases, with 10 bases between them. CDR3 bases: TGTGCCAGCAGTCGGGGCACTGACACCGGGGAGCTGTTTTTT. This gives the protein CASSRGTDTGELFF. The full variable domain, in which reference TRBV25-1 and TRBJ2-2 provide the parts outside the CDR3, is EADIYQTPRYLVIGTGKKITLECSQTMGHDKMYWYQQDPGMELHLIHYSYGVNSTEKGDLSSESTVSRIRTEHFPLTLESARPSHTSQYLCASSRGTDTGELFFGEGSRLTVL.